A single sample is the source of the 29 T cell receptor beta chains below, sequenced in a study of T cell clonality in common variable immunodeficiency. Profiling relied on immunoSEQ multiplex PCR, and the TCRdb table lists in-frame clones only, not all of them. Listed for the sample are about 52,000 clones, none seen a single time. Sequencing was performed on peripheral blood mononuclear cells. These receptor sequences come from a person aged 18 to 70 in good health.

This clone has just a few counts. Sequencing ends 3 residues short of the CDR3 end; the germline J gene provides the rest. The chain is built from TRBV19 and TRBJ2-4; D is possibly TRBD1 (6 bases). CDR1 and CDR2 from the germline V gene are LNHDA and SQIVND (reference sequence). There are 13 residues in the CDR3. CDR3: CASSIEDSYGQYF. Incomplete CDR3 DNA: TGTGCCAGTAGTATTGAGGACAGCTATGGT.

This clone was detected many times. The CDR3: CSARAPAGGPFGSADTQYF. Partial CDR3 DNA: TGCAGTGCTAGAGCCCCCGCGGGAGGACCCTTTGGCAGCGCAGATACG. This chain connects TRBV20-1 to TRBJ2-3, with TRBD2 matching 8 bases. The sequenced fragment ends 3 residues before the CDR3 boundary, so the rest is inferred from the germline J gene. The J segment lost 4 bases and the V segment lost 1 base, leaving 19 bases of the junction unmatched. CDR1 is DFQATT, CDR2 SNEGSKA, per germline (reference sequence). The CDR3 spans 19 residues.

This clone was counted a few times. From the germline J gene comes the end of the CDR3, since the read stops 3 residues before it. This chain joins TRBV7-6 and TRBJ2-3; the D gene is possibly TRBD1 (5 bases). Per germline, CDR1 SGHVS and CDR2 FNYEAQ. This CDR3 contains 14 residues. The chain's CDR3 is CASSLAQGVETQYF. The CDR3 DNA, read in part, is TGTGCCAGCAGCTTAGCCCAGGGCGTAGAGACG.

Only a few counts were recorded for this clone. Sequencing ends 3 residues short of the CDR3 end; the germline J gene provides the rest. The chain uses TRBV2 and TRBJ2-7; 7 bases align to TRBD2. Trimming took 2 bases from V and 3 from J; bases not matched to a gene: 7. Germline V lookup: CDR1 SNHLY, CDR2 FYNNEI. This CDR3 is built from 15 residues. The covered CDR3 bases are TGTGCCAGCAGTGAATCCCGGGGGGATGTCTACGAG. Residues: CASSESRGDVYE. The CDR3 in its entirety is CASSESRGDVYEQYF.

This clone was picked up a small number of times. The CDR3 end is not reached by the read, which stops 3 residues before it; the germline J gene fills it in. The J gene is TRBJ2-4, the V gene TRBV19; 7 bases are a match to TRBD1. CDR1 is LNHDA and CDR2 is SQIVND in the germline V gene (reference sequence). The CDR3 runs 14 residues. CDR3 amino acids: CASRRQGSNYGQYF. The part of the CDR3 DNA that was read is TGTGCCAGTAGAAGACAGGGCTCAAACTATGGT.

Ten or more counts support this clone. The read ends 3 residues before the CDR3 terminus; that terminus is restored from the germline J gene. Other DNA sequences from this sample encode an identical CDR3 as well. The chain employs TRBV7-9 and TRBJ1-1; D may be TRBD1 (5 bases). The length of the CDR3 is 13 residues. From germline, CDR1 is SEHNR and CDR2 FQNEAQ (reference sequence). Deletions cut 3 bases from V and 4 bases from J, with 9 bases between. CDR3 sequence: CASSFGRGTEAFF. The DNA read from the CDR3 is TGTGCCAGCAGCTTTGGTAGGGGCACTGAA.

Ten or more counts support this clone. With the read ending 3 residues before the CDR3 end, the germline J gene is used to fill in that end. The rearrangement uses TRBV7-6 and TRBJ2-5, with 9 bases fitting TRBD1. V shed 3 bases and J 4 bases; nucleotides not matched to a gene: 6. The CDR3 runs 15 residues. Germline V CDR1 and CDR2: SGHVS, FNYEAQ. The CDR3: CASSLGQGGIETQYF. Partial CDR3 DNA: TGTGCCAGCAGCTTGGGACAGGGAGGAATAGAGACC.

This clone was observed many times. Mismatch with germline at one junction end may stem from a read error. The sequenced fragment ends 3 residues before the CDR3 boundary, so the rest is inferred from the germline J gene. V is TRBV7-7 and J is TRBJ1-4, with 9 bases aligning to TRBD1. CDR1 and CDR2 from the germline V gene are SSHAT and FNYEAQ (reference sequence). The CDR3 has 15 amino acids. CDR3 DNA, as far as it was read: TGTGCTAGCAGCTCTAACAGGGGGCGCGGGGAAAAA. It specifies CASSSNRGRGEK. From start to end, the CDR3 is CASSSNRGRGEKLFF.

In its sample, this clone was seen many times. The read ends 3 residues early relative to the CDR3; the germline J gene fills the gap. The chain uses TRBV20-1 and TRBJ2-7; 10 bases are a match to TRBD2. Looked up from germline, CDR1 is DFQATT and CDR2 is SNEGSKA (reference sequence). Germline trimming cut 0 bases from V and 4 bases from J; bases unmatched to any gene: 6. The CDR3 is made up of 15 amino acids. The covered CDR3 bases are TGCAGTGCTAGAGATCGGGCTAGCGGGAGTTACGAG. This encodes CSARDRASGSYE. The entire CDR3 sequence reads CSARDRASGSYEQYF.

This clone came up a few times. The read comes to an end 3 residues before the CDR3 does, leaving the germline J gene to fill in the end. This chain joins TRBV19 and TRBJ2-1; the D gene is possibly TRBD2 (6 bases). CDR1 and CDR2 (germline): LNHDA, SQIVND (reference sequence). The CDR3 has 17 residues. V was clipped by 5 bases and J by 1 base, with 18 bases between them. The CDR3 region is CASSPQLRGRSYNEQFF. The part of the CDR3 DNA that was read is TGTGCCAGTAGTCCCCAACTCCGGGGGAGGTCCTACAATGAG.

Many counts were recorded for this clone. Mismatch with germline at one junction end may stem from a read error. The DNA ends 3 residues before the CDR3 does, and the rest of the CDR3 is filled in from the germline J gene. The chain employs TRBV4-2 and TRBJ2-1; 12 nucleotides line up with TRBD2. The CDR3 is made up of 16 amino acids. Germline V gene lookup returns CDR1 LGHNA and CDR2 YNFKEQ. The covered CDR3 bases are TGCGCCAGCAGCCCGCGACTAGCGGGAGTCGACAATGAG. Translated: CASSPRLAGVDNE. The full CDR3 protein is CASSPRLAGVDNEQFF.

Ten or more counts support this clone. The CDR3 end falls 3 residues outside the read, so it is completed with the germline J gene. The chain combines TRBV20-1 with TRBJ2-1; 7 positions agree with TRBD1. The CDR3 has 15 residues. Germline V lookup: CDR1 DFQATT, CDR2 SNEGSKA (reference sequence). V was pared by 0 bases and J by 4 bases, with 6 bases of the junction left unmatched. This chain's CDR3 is CSARDLGGHYNEQFF. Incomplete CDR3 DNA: TGCAGTGCTAGAGATCTAGGGGGCCATTACAATGAG.

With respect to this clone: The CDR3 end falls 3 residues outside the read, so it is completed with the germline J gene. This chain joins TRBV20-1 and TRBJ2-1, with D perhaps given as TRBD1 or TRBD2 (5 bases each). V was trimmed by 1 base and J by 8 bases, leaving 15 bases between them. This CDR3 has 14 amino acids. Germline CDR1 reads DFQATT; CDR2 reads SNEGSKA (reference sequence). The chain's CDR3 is CSARGEGNSYEQFF. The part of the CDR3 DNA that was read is TGCAGTGCTAGAGGAGAGGGGAATTCTTATGAG.

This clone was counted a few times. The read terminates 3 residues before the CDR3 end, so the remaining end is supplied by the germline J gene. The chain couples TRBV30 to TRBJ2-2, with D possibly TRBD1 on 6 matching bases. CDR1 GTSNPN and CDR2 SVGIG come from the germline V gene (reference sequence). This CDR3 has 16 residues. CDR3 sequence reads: CAWSVGAHATNEKLFF. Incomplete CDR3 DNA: TGTGCCTGGAGTGTGGGGGCACATGCAACTAATGAAAAG.

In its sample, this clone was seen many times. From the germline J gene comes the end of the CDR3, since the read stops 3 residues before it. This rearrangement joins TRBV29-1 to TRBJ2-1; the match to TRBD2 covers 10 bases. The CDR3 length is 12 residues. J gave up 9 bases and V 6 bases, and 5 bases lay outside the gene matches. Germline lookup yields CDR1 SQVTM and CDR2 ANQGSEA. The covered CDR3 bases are TGCAGCGTCGTTAGCGGGAGGACTGAG. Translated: CSVVSGRTE. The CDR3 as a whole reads CSVVSGRTEQFF.

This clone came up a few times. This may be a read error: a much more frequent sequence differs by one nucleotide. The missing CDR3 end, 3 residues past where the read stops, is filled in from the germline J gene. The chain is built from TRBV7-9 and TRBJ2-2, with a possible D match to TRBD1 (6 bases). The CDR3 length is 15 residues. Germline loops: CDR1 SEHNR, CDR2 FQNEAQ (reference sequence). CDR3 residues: CASSRADSPREKLFF. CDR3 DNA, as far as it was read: TGTGCCAGCAGCCGAGCGGACAGTCCTAGGGAAAAG.

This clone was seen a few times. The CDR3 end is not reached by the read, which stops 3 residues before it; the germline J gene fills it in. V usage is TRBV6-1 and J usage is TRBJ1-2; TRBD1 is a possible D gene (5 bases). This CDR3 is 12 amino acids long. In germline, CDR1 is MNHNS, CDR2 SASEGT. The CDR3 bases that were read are TGTGCCAGCAGTGACAGGGCATTTGAC. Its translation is CASSDRAFD. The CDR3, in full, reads CASSDRAFDYTF.

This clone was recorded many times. CDR3 bases read: TGTGCCAGCAGTGAATCGGGTTTTAACACTGAA. Its translation: CASSESGFNTE. The full CDR3 reads CASSESGFNTEAFF. This rearrangement joins TRBV6-1 to TRBJ1-1; D is undetermined. The DNA ends 3 residues before the CDR3 does, and the rest of the CDR3 is filled in from the germline J gene. The CDR3 has 14 residues. Germline CDR1 and CDR2: MNHNS and SASEGT. V lost 2 bases and J lost 2, with 9 bases in between.

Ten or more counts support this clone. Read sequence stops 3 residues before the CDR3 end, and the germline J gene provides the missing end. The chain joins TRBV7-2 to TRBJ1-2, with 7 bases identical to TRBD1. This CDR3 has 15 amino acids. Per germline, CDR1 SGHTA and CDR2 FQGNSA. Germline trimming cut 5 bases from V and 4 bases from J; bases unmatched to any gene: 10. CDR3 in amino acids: CASSEQGMYGYGYTF. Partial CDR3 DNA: TGTGCCAGCAGCGAACAGGGGATGTACGGCTATGGC.

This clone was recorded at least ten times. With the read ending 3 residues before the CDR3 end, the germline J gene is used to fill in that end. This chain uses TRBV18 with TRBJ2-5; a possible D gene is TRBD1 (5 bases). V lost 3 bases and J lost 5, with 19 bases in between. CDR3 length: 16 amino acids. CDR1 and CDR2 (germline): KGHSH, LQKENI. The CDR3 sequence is CASSPTATAFGETQYF. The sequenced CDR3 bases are TGTGCCAGCTCACCCACGGCGACAGCCTTTGGGGAGACC.

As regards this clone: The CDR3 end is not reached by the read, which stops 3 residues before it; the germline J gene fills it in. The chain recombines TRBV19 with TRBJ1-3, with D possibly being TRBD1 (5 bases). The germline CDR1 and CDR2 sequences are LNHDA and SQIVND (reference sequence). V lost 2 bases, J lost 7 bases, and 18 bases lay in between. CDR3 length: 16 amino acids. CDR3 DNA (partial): TGTGCCAGTAGTATACTGGGGACTCGGTCGAGGAACACC. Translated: CASSILGTRSRNT. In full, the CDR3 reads CASSILGTRSRNTIYF.

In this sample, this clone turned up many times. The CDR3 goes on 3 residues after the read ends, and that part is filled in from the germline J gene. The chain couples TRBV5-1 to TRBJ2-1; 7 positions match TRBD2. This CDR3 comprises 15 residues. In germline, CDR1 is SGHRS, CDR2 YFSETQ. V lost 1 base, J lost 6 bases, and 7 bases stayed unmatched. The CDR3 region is CASSLTAGSSNEQFF. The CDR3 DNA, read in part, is TGCGCCAGCAGCTTGACAGCGGGATCTTCCAATGAG.

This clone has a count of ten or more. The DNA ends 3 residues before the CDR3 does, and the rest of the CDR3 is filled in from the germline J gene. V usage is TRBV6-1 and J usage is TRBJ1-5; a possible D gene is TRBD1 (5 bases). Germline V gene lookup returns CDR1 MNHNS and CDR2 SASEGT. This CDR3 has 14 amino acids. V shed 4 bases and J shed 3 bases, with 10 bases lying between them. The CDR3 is CASSGRQTNQPQHF. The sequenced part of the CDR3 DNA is TGTGCCAGCAGTGGCCGACAGACCAATCAGCCC.

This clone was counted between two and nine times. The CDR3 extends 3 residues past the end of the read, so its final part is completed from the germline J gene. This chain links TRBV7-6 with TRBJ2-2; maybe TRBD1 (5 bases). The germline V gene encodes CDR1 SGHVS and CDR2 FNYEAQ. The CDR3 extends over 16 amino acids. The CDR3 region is CASSLTDSATNEKLFF. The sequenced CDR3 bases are TGTGCCAGCAGCCTAACAGACAGTGCAACTAATGAAAAG.

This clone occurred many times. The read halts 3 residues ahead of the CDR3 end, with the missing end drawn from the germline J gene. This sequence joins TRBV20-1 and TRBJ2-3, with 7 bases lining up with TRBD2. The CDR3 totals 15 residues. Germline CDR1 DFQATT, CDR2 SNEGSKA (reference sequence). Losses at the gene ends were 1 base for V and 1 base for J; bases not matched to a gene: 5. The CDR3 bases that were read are TGCAGTGCTAGAGGGGGGGGGTTAGGCACAGATACG. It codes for CSARGGGLGTDT. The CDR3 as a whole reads CSARGGGLGTDTQYF.

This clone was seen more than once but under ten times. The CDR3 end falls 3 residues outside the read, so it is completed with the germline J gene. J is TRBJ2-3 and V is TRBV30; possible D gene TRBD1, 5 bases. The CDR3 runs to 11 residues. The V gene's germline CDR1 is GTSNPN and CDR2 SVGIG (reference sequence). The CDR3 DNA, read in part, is TGTGCCTGGAAGGGGATGGAGACG. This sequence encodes CAWKGMET. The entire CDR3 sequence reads CAWKGMETQYF.

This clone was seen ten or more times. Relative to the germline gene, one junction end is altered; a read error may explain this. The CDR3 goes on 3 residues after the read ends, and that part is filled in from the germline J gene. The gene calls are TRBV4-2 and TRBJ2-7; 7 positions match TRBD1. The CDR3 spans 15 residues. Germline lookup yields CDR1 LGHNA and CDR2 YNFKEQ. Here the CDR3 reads CASSQDYPGGYEQYF. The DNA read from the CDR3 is TGCGCCAGCAGCCAAGATTATCCAGGGGGATACGAG.

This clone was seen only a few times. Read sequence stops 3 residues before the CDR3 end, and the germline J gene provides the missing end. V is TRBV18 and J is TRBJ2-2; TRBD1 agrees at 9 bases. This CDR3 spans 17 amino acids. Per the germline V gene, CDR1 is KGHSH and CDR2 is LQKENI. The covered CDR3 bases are TGTGCCAGCTCACGACTACAGGGGGCTGAGAATAATTCACCG. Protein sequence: CASSRLQGAENNSP. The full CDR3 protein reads CASSRLQGAENNSPLFF.

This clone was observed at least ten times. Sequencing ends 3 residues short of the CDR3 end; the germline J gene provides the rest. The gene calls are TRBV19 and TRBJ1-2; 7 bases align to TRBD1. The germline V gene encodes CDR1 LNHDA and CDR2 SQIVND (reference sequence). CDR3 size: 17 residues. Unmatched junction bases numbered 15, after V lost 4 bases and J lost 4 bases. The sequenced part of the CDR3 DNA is TGTGCCAGTAGTAACAGGGGTGGTTCCATCCCACTCTATGGC. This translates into CASSNRGGSIPLYG. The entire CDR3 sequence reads CASSNRGGSIPLYGYTF.